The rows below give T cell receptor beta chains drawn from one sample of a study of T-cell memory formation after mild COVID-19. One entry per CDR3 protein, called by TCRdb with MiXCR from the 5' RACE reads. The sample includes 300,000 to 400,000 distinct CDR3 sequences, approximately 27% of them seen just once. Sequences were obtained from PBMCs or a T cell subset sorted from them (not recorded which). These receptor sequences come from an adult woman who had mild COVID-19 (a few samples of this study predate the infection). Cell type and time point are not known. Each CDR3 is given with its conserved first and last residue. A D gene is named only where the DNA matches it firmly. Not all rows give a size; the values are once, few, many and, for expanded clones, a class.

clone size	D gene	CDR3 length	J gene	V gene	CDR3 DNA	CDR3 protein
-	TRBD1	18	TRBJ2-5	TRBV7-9	TGTGCCAGCAGCCTAGGACAGGGTACCCCGCCAGGCCAAGAGACCCAGTACTTC	CASSLGQGTPPGQETQYF
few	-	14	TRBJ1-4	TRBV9	TGTGCCAGCAGCGTAGAAGGGAGTGATGAAAAACTGTTTTTT	CASSVEGSDEKLFF
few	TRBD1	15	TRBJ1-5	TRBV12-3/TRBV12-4	TGTGCCAGCAGTTTACCGGGACAGACTAATCAGCCCCAGCATTTT	CASSLPGQTNQPQHF
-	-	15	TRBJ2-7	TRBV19	TGTGCCAGTAGTATGAGGCAGGCCCAGCGGTACGAGCAGTACTTC	CASSMRQAQRYEQYF
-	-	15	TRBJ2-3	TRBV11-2	TGTGCCAGCAGCCCAGGACACCAAAGGACAGATACGCAGTATTTT	CASSPGHQRTDTQYF
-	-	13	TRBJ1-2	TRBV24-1	TGTGCCACCAGGCCGGGAAGTAACTATGGCTACACCTTC	CATRPGSNYGYTF
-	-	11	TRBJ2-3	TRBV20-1	TGCAGTGCTGCCGACACAGATACGCAGTATTTT	CSAADTDTQYF
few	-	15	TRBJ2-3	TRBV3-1	TGTGCCAGCAGCCGTAAACAGCGAGACACAGATACGCAGTATTTT	CASSRKQRDTDTQYF
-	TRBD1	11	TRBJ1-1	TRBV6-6	TGTGCCAGCGCAGGGGGCACTGAAGCTTTCTTT	CASAGGTEAFF
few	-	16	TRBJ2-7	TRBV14	TGTGCCAGCAGCCAAGGACTATGGGACACCGCCTACGAGCAGTACTTC	CASSQGLWDTAYEQYF
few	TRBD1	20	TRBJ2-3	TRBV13	TGTGCCAGCAGCGGGGGACCCTTAGCCGAGACAGGGGCAAAGGCAGATACGCAGTATTTT	CASSGGPLAETGAKADTQYF
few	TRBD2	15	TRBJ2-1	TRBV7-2	TGTGCCAGCAGCTTAGAGACTAGCGGGAGGGAGGAGCAGTTCTTC	CASSLETSGREEQFF
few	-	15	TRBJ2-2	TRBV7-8	TGTGCCAGCAGCCCCGTAGCTCAGAACACCGGGGAGCTGTTTTTT	CASSPVAQNTGELFF
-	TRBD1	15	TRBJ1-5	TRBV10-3	TGTGCCACTGCACAGGGGTGGACTACCAATCAGCCCCAGCATTTT	CATAQGWTTNQPQHF
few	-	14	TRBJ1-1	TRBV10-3	TGTGCCATCAGTGACACAGGGTCAGGCACTGAAGCTTTCTTT	CAISDTGSGTEAFF
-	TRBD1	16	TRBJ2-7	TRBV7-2	TGTGCCAGCAGCTTCCCAGGACAGGGGGCGTTGTACGAGCAGTACTTC	CASSFPGQGALYEQYF
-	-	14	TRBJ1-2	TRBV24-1	TGTGCCACCAGTGACACCCATAAAAGGAGTGGCTACACCTTC	CATSDTHKRSGYTF
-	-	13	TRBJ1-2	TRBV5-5	TGTGCCAGCAGCTTGATATCCAACTATGGCTACACCTTC	CASSLISNYGYTF
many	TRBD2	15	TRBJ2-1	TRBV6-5	TGTGCCAGCAGTGCCCTAGCGGACTCCTACAATGAGCAGTTCTTC	CASSALADSYNEQFF
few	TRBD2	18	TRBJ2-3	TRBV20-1	TGCAGTGCTAACGGCGACACCACGCTGAGCGGGAGCCCAGATACGCAGTATTTT	CSANGDTTLSGSPDTQYF
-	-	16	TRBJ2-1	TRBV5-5	TGTGCCAGCAGCACATCACAGGGAAAGTCCTACAATGAGCAGTTCTTC	CASSTSQGKSYNEQFF
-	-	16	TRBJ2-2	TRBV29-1	TGCAGCCTGGCAGGGCAGGGGCCCCAGGAGCCCGGGGAGCTGTTTTTT	CSLAGQGPQEPGELFF
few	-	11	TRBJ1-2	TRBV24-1	TGTGCCACCAGCGATTGGAGGGGCTACACCTTC	CATSDWRGYTF
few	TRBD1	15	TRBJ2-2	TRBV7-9	TGTGCCAGCAGCCCGGGACAGATGGGCACCGGGGAGCTGTTTTTT	CASSPGQMGTGELFF
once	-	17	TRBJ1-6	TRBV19	TGTGCCAGTAGTATAGATCTTCCGAATCGATATAATTCACCCCTCCACTTT	CASSIDLPNRYNSPLHF
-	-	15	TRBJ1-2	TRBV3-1	TGTGCCAGCAGCTTCGGACAGCTTGTTAACTATGGCTACACCTTC	CASSFGQLVNYGYTF
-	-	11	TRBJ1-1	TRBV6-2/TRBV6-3	TGTGCCAGCAGTTACTCGACGGTCGCTTTCTTT	CASSYSTVAFF
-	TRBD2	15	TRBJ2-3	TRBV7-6	TGTGCCAGCAGCCACGGCGGGAGCGACACAGATACGCAGTATTTT	CASSHGGSDTDTQYF
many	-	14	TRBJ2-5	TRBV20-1	TGCAGTGCTAGTTCTCCTATACTTACGGAGACCCAGTACTTC	CSASSPILTETQYF
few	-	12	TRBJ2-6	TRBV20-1	TGCAGTGCTAGGGAGAGGGCCAACGTCCTGACTTTC	CSARERANVLTF
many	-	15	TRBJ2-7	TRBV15	TGTGCCACCAGCAGAGATTCGGCAGGTGCCTACGAGCAGTACTTC	CATSRDSAGAYEQYF
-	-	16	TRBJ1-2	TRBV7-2	TGTGCCAGCAGCTTAGATGGAGGATCCCTTATCTATGGCTACACCTTC	CASSLDGGSLIYGYTF
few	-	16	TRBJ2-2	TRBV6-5	TGTGCCAGCAGTTACTCGACGGCAGGGTTTACCGGGGAGCTGTTTTTT	CASSYSTAGFTGELFF
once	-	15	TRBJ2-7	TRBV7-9	TGTGCCAGCAGCCTGACTACCAGGGAGATCCACGAGCAGTACTTC	CASSLTTREIHEQYF
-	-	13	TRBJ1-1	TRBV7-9	TGTGCCAGCAGCTTTGGATCGAACACTGAAGCTTTCTTT	CASSFGSNTEAFF
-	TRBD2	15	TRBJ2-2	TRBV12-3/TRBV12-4	TGTGCCACCGAAAGGTCCCAGCGGGGGAATGGGGAGCTGTTTTTT	CATERSQRGNGELFF
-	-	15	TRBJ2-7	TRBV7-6	TGTGCCAGCAGCTCTGGAATTGGAGTGAGCAGGGAGCAGTACTTC	CASSSGIGVSREQYF
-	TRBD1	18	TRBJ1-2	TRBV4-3	TGCGCCAGCAGCCAAGATCGATTCGGGACAGTTCCTTTGTCGGGCTACACCTTC	CASSQDRFGTVPLSGYTF
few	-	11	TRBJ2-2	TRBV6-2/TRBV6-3	TGTGCCAGCAGTTACGGGGGGGAGCTGTTTTTT	CASSYGGELFF
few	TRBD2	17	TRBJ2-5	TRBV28	TGTGCCAGCAGTTCCCCGACTAGCGGGAGTCCTAGGGAGACCCAGTACTTC	CASSSPTSGSPRETQYF
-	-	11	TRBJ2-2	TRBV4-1	TGCGCCAGCAGCTGGGGTTGGGAGCTGTTTTTT	CASSWGWELFF
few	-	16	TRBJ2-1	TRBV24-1	TGTGCCACCAGTGATTTGCCCCAGCTCCTATACAATGAGCAGTTCTTC	CATSDLPQLLYNEQFF
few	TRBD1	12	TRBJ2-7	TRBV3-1	TGTGCCAGCAGCCAGGCGGGGGACAGGGCGTACTTC	CASSQAGDRAYF
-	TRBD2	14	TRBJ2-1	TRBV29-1	TGCAGCGCAGTAGCGGGACTGTCCTACAATGAGCAGTTCTTC	CSAVAGLSYNEQFF
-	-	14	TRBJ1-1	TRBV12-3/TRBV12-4	TGTGCCAGCAGCCCATATTTGGGGAAGAGAAAAGCTTTCTTT	CASSPYLGKRKAFF
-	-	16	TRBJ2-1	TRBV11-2	TGTGCCAGCAGCTTAGAGGGGCTAGCAGCCTACAATGAGCAGTTCTTC	CASSLEGLAAYNEQFF
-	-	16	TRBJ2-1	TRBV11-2	TGTGCCAGCAGCTTAGTTCTAGAGAGGATATACAATGAGCAGTTCTTC	CASSLVLERIYNEQFF
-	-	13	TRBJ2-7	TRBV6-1	TGTGCCAGCAGTGCTTCGGACAGCTACGAGCAGTACTTC	CASSASDSYEQYF
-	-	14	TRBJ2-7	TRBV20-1	TGCAGTGCCGCCCCCCGGTGGCCGGAATCCGAGCAGTACTTC	CSAAPRWPESEQYF
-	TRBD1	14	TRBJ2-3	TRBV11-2	TGTGCCAGCAGCTCCCGACAGGGGGCTCATACGCAGTATTTT	CASSSRQGAHTQYF
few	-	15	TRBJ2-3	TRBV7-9	TGTGCCAGCAGCTTACTAGGCGCGACCACAGATACGCAGTATTTT	CASSLLGATTDTQYF
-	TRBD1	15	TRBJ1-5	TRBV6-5	TGTGCCAGCAGTCCGGACAGGGGGGTCAATCAGCCCCAGCATTTT	CASSPDRGVNQPQHF
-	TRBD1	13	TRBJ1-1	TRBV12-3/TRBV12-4	TGTGCCAGCAGTTTCTCAGGGGGTGCGGAAGCTTTCTTT	CASSFSGGAEAFF